The 5 T cell receptor beta chains given below trace back to one sample, sequenced in a study of graft-versus-host responses after intestinal transplantation (dated by TCRdb to the early 2020s). Libraries were made using the immunoSEQ multiplex PCR assay. TCRdb carries this immuneACCESS record with in-frame sequences only. Its versions omit some clonotypes, under half of them owing to an unresolved V gene in the studies checked, with the rest unexplained. The sample table contains 100,000 to 110,000 clones; only one count was recorded for roughly 87% of them. The ten largest clones take up over 0.95% of the sample. Their specific antigens are unknown. Explained via the paper, the time point label denotes: cells obtained before transplantation from donor or recipient. The source material was unstimulated CD4+ T cells sorted from spleen or lymph node cells, sampled before transplant. All receptors derive from a human donor who was the organ donor for an intestinal transplant.

This chain links TRBV10-2 with TRBJ2-3, with no clear D. V was cut by 6 bases and J by 0 bases, with 13 bases left in between. CDR1 is WSHSY, CDR2 SAAADI, per germline. CDR3 length: 15 amino acids. CDR3 sequence reads: CASSPPQRSTDTQYF. CDR3 DNA: TGCGCCAGCAGCCCCCCTCAACGGAGCACAGATACGCAGTATTTT.

V usage is TRBV19 and J usage is TRBJ1-1; D is undetermined. V was cut by 2 bases and J by 4 bases, with 2 bases left in between. The CDR3 is 11 amino acids. The germline gives CDR1 LNHDA, CDR2 SQIVND (reference sequence). The CDR3 DNA reads as TGTGCCAGTAGTATACCCACTGAAGCTTTCTTT. Translating gives CASSIPTEAFF.

Comments on this clone: Relative to the germline gene, one junction end is altered; a read error may explain this. V gene TRBV14 combines with J gene TRBJ1-3; D ambiguous. Germline CDR1 and CDR2: SGHDN and FVKESK. The CDR3 covers 11 residues. This CDR3 is CASSQVSTIHF. DNA for the CDR3: TGTGCCAGCAGCCAAGTTAGTACCATACATTTT.

V gene TRBV28 combines with J gene TRBJ2-7, with D tentatively TRBD2 (6 bases). This CDR3 contains 14 residues. V was pared by 3 bases and J by 3 bases, with 12 bases between. CDR1 is MDHEN, CDR2 SYDVKM, per germline. CDR3 DNA sequence: TGTGCCAGCAGTTTCGGGGGACCCGACTACGAGCAGTACTTC. Protein: CASSFGGPDYEQYF.

The gene calls are TRBV6-1 and TRBJ1-1, with D uncertain. V was pared by 4 bases and J by 4 bases, with 4 bases between. Germline CDR1 and CDR2: MNHNS and SASEGT. The CDR3 is 11 amino acids. The CDR3 loop reads CASSGPTEAFF. The CDR3, as DNA: TGTGCCAGCAGTGGACCCACTGAAGCTTTCTTT.